The clone carrying this T cell receptor (beta chain) was observed a few times. This specimen comes from a study of early T cells in non-severe SARS-CoV-2 infection. TCRdb reanalysed the 5' RACE reads using MiXCR and keeps one entry per CDR3 protein. The table includes roughly 53,000 distinct CDR3 sequences, over 9.5% detected once. CDR3 length: 16 residues. The germline gives CDR1 SGHVS, CDR2 FNYEAQ. Trimming took 5 bases from V and 1 from J; bases not matched to a gene: 4. The chain recombines TRBV7-6 with TRBJ2-7, with 14 positions matching TRBD2. Sequencing was done on a sample of whole blood. The sequence was obtained from an adult who was a healthcare worker with PCR-confirmed SARS-CoV-2 infection or an uninfected control (not recorded which). The CDR3 reads CASSLGLAGESYEQYF. The CDR3 DNA follows: TGTGCCAGCAGCCTGGGACTAGCGGGAGAGTCCTACGAGCAGTACTTC.